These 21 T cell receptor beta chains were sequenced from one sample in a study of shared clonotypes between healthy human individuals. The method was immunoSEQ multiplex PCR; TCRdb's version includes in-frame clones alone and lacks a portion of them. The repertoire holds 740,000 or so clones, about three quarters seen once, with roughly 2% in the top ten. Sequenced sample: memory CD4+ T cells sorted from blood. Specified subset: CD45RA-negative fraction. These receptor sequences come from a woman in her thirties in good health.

CDR3 sequence: CASALERESYEQYF. The CDR3 region has the DNA TGTGCCAGCGCCCTAGAGCGGGAATCCTACGAGCAGTACTTC. This chain links TRBV2 with TRBJ2-7, with TRBD2 identical over 7 bases. V lost 8 bases and J lost 1; bases outside the gene matches: 8. The CDR3 has 14 residues. The germline CDR1 and CDR2 sequences are SNHLY and FYNNEI.

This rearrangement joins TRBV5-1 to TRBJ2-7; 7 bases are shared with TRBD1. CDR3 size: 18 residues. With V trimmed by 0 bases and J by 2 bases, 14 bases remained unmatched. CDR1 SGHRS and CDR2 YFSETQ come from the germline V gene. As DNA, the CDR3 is TGCGCCAGCAGCTTGGCCGCTCGGGGACAGCCAAACCCCTACGAGCAGTACTTC. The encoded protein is CASSLAARGQPNPYEQYF. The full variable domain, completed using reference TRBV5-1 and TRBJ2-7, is KAGVTQTPRYLIKTRGQQVTLSCSPISGHRSVSWYQQTPGQGLQFLFEYFSETQRNKGNFPGRFSGRQFSNSRSEMNVSTLELGDSALYLCASSLAARGQPNPYEQYFGPGTRLTVT.

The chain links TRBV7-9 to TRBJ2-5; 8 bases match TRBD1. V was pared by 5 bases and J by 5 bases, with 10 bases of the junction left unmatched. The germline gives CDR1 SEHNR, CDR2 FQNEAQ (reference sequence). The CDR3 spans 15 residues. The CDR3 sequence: CASSVGQGGSETQYF. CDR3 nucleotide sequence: TGTGCCAGCAGCGTCGGACAGGGTGGGAGCGAGACCCAGTACTTC.

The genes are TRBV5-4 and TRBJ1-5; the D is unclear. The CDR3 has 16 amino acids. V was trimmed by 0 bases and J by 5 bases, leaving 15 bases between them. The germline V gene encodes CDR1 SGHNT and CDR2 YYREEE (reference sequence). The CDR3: CASSLGVFGGDQPQHF. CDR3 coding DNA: TGTGCCAGCAGCTTGGGGGTGTTCGGCGGAGATCAGCCCCAGCATTTT.

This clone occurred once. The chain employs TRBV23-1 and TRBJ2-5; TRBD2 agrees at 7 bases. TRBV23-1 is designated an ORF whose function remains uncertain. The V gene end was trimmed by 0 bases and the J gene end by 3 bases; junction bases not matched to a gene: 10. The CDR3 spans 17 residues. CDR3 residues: CASSQSFRAGEEETQYF. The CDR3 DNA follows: TGCGCCAGCAGTCAATCATTTAGGGCGGGAGAGGAAGAGACCCAGTACTTC.

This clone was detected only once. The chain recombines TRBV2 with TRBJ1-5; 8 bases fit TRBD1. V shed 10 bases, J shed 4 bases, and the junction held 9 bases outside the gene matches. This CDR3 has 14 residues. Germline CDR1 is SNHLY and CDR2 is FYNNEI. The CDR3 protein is CATSDRVGNQPQHF. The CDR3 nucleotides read TGTGCCACCTCGGACAGGGTGGGGAATCAGCCCCAGCATTTT.

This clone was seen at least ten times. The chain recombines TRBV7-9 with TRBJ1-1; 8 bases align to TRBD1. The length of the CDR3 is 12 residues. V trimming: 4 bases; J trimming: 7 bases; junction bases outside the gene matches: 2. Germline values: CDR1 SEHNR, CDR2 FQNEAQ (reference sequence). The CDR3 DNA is TGTGCCAGCAGCTCCGGGACAGGTGAAGCTTTCTTT. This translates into CASSSGTGEAFF. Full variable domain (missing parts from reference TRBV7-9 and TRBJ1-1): DTGVSQNPRHKITKRGQNVTFRCDPISEHNRLYWYRQTLGQGPEFLTYFQNEAQLEKSRLLSDRFSAERPKGSFSTLEIQRTEQGDSAMYLCASSSGTGEAFFGQGTRLTVV.

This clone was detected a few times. CDR3 region: CASSRDRSSEAFF. The CDR3, as DNA: TGTGCCAGCAGCCGGGACAGGAGCTCTGAAGCTTTCTTT. This sequence joins TRBV6-1 and TRBJ1-1, with TRBD1 matching 8 bases. The CDR3 runs to 13 residues. Trimming cost V 6 bases and J 6 bases; bases outside gene matches: 6. In germline, CDR1 is MNHNS, CDR2 SASEGT.

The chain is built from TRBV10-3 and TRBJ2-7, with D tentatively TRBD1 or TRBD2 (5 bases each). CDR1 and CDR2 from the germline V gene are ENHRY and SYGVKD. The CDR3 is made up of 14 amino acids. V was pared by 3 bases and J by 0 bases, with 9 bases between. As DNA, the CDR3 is TGTGCCATCAGTGACCCCGGGACCTCCTACGAGCAGTACTTC. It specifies CAISDPGTSYEQYF.

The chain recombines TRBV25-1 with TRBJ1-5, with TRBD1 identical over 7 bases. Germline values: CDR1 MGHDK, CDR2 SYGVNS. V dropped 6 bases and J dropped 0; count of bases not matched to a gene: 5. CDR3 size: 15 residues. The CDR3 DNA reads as TGTGCCAGCAGGGGAGGGACAGATAGCAATCAGCCCCAGCATTTT. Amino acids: CASRGGTDSNQPQHF.

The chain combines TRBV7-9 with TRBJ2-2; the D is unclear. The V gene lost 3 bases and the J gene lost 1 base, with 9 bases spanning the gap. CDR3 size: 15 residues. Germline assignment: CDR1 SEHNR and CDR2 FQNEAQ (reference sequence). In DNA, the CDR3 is TGTGCCAGCAGCTTGAAGGGTTTGAACACCGGGGAGCTGTTTTTT. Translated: CASSLKGLNTGELFF. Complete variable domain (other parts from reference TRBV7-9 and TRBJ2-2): DTGVSQNPRHKITKRGQNVTFRCDPISEHNRLYWYRQTLGQGPEFLTYFQNEAQLEKSRLLSDRFSAERPKGSFSTLEIQRTEQGDSAMYLCASSLKGLNTGELFFGEGSRLTVL.

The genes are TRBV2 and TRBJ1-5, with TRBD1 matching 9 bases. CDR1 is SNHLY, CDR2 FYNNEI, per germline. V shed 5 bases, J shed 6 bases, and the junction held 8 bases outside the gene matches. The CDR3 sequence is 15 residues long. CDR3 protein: CASSRDRVIGQPQHF. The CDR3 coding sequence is TGTGCCAGCAGTCGGGACAGGGTTATAGGTCAGCCCCAGCATTTT.

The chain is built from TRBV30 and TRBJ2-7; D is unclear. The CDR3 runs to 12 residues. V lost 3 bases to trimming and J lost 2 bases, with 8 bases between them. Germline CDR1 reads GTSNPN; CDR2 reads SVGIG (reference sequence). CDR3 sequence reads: CAWSRNPYEQYF. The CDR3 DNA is TGTGCCTGGAGCCGAAACCCCTACGAGCAGTACTTC.

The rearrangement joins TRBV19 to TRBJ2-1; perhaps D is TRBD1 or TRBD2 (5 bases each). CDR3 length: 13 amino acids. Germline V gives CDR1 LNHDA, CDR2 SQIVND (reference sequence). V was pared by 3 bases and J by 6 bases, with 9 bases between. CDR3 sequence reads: CASSIEGLNEQFF. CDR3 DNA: TGTGCCAGTAGTATTGAGGGGCTCAATGAGCAGTTCTTC.

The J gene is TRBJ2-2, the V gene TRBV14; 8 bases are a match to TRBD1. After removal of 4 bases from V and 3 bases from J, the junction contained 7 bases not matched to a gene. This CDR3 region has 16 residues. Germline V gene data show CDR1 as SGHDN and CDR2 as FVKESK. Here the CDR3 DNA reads TGTGCCAGCAGCCGGCTGACAGGGGTGGACACCGGGGAGCTGTTTTTT. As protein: CASSRLTGVDTGELFF. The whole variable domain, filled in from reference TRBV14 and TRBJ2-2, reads EAGVTQFPSHSVIEKGQTVTLRCDPISGHDNLYWYRRVMGKEIKFLLHFVKESKQDESGMPNNRFLAERTGGTYSTLKVQPAELEDSGVYFCASSRLTGVDTGELFFGEGSRLTVL.

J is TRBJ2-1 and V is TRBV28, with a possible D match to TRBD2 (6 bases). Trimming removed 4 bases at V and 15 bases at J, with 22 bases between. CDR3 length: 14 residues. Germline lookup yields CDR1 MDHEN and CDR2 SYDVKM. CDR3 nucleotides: TGTGCCAGCAGTTCTGTGAGCGGCTACGCCGGGGGGTTCTTC. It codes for CASSSVSGYAGGFF.

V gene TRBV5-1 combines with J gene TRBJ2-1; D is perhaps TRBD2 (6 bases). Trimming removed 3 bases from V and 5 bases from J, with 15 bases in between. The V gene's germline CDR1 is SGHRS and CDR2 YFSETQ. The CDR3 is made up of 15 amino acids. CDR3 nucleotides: TGCGCCAGCAGCTCAAAGACTGGGGGGAACAATGAGCAGTTCTTC. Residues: CASSSKTGGNNEQFF.

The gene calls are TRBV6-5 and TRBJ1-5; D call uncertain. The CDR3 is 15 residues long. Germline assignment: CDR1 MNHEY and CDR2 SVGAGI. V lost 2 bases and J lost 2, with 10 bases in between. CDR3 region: CASSYEGLGNQPQHF. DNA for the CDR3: TGTGCCAGCAGTTACGAAGGGTTGGGCAATCAGCCCCAGCATTTT.

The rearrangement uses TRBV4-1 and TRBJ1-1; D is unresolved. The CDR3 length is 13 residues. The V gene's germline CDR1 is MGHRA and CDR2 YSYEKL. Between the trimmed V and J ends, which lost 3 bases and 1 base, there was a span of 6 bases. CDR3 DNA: TGCGCCAGCAGCCAGTCCGGGAACACTGAAGCTTTCTTT. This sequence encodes CASSQSGNTEAFF.

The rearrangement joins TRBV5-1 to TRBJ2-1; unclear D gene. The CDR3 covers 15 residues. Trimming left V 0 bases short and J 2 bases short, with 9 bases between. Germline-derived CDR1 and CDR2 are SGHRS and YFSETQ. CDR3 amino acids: CASSLDGFPYNEQFF. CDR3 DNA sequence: TGCGCCAGCAGCTTGGATGGGTTCCCCTACAATGAGCAGTTCTTC.

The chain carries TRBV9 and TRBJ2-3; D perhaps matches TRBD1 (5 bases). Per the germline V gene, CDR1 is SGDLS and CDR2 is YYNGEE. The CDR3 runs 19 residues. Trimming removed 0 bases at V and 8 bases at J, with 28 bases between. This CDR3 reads CASSVDVGVGLGPLSTQYF. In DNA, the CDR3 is TGTGCCAGCAGCGTAGACGTTGGGGTGGGTTTGGGGCCCCTTAGTACGCAGTATTTT.